This T cell receptor (beta chain) comes out of a study of OX40 agonist ivuxolimab in advanced cancers. General study points: Nonresponders included some who also had low normalized T-cell clonal expansion.

As concerns this clone: The antigen is undetermined.

The germline V and J ends were trimmed by 4 bases and 4 bases, with 17 bases remaining between them. This CDR3 has 15 residues. CDR1 is SGHTS, CDR2 YDEGEE, per germline. Excluded were patients having autoimmune disease history or systemic immunosuppression. TCRdb keeps only in-frame clones here, not all; method: immunoSEQ multiplex PCR. The sample lists roughly 62,000 clones, 92% seen once, with 0.55% to 0.8% in the top ten. This chain links TRBV5-8 with TRBJ1-2; D is unclear. This receptor was identified in an adult with an advanced solid tumor such as melanoma, head and neck, liver or kidney cancer. Sequences were derived from CD4+ or CD8+ T cells sorted from blood, sampled in a trial of the OX40 agonist ivuxolimab. For the CDR3, the DNA is TGTGCCAGCAGCCGGACGGACGGCCCGGTCTATGGCTACACCTTC. Its translation is CASSRTDGPVYGYTF.